These 14 T cell receptor beta chains were sequenced from one sample in a study of blood T cell repertoires in COVID-19. Here immunoSEQ multiplex PCR was the method, and the copy in TCRdb shows in-frame clones only, minus some. The sample carries about 240,000 clones, around four fifths recorded once. Sequencing was done on a sample of peripheral blood. All receptors come from a woman aged 55-70 years with active or convalescent COVID-19.

V gene TRBV6-5 combines with J gene TRBJ1-1; 8 nucleotides match TRBD1. Germline CDR1 reads MNHEY; CDR2 reads SVGAGI. With 5 bases clipped from V and 5 bases from J, the junction kept 10 bases outside the gene matches. There are 15 residues in the CDR3. The CDR3 spells CASSTRQGKGTEAFF. The CDR3 region has the DNA TGTGCCAGCAGTACAAGACAGGGGAAGGGGACTGAAGCTTTCTTT.

The rearrangement joins TRBV4-3 to TRBJ1-5; tentative D call: TRBD1 (6 bases). Germline-derived CDR1 and CDR2 are LGHNA and YSLEER. This CDR3 is built from 18 residues. The V end lost 2 bases, the J end lost 0 bases, and 17 bases lay between the germline ends. CDR3 in amino acids: CASSQTPMDSYSNQPQHF. CDR3 in DNA: TGCGCCAGCAGCCAAACACCCATGGACAGCTATAGCAATCAGCCCCAGCATTTT.

The V call is TRBV6-5, the J call TRBJ1-5; possibly TRBD1 for D (5 bases). This CDR3 is 13 amino acids long. Trimming took 5 bases from V and 5 from J, leaving 10 bases between them. Per the germline V gene, CDR1 is MNHEY and CDR2 is SVGAGI. The CDR3 DNA reads TGTGCCAGCAGTCGCTCCAGGGATCAGCCCCAGCATTTT. This translates into CASSRSRDQPQHF.

The CDR3, as DNA: TGTGCCAGCAGTTCCCAGGCGGGATTGAGGACCGGGGAGCTGTTTTTT. This codes for CASSSQAGLRTGELFF. This chain uses TRBV6-2 or TRBV6-3 with TRBJ2-2, with D possibly matching TRBD2 (6 bases). Between the trimmed V and J ends, which lost 4 bases and 5 bases, there was a span of 17 bases. The CDR3 consists of 16 residues. Germline V gives CDR1 MNHEY, CDR2 SVGEGT.

This clone was picked up one time. This chain links TRBV7-9 with TRBJ1-1, with 8 bases matching TRBD1. Germline CDR1 SEHNR, CDR2 FQNEAQ (reference sequence). This CDR3 is 15 amino acids long. V was clipped by 2 bases and J by 4 bases; unmatched bases: 6. CDR3 residues: CASSLRTGGFTEAFF. The CDR3 nucleotides are TGTGCCAGCAGCTTACGCACAGGGGGTTTCACTGAAGCTTTCTTT.

The chain links TRBV6-6 to TRBJ1-2, with D possibly matching TRBD1 (5 bases). The length of the CDR3 is 14 residues. Trimming took 6 bases from V and 4 from J, leaving 15 bases between them. The germline V gene has CDR1 MNHNY and CDR2 SVGAGI (reference sequence). CDR3 amino acids: CASSPTGEGYGYTF. CDR3 in DNA: TGTGCCAGCAGCCCCACGGGGGAAGGCTATGGCTACACCTTC.

This chain links TRBV6-5 with TRBJ2-5, with 8 bases lining up with TRBD2. J gave up 5 bases and V 5 bases, and 7 bases lay outside the gene matches. The CDR3 consists of 14 residues. The V gene's germline CDR1 is MNHEY and CDR2 SVGAGI. DNA of the CDR3: TGTGCCAGCAGTCTCGGGGGGGCCCAGGAGACCCAGTACTTC. This gives the protein CASSLGGAQETQYF.

The rearrangement links TRBV28 to TRBJ1-1; D might be TRBD1 (6 bases). The CDR3 contains 14 residues. Germline V CDR1 and CDR2: MDHEN, SYDVKM. V was shortened by 3 bases and J by 4 bases, with 12 bases between the two germline ends. For the CDR3, the DNA is TGTGCCAGCAGTTTGGGGGGGCCCAGCACTGAAGCTTTCTTT. This gives the protein CASSLGGPSTEAFF.

As for this clone: The same CDR3 can be traced to other DNA sequences in this sample. V gene TRBV29-1 combines with J gene TRBJ1-2, with D perhaps TRBD1 (6 bases). CDR3 size: 11 residues. V was cut by 6 bases and J by 2 bases, with 7 bases left in between. Germline V gene sequence: CDR1 SQVTM, CDR2 ANQGSEA. In DNA, the CDR3 is TGCAGCGTGGACAGAAACTATGGCTACACCTTC. Translation: CSVDRNYGYTF.

This sequence joins TRBV5-1 and TRBJ2-5; TRBD1 matches at 10 bases. Germline values: CDR1 SGHRS, CDR2 YFSETQ. The CDR3 totals 16 residues. V shed 7 bases and J 5 bases; nucleotides not matched to a gene: 14. In nucleotides, the CDR3 is TGCGCCAGCCGCCGTCCCGGGACAGGGGCGGACGAGACCCAGTACTTC. Its protein is CASRRPGTGADETQYF. Using reference TRBV5-1 and TRBJ2-5 for the parts outside the CDR3, the full variable domain is KAGVTQTPRYLIKTRGQQVTLSCSPISGHRSVSWYQQTPGQGLQFLFEYFSETQRNKGNFPGRFSGRQFSNSRSEMNVSTLELGDSALYLCASRRPGTGADETQYFGPGTRLLVL.

The CDR3 DNA sequence: TGTGCCAGCAGCTCTTATTCGGGGGGCAATCAGCCCCAGCATTTT. This translates into CASSSYSGGNQPQHF. This rearrangement joins TRBV7-2 to TRBJ1-5; possibly TRBD1 for D (5 bases). Trimming stripped 4 bases from V and 2 bases from J, with 12 bases between. CDR1 SGHTA and CDR2 FQGNSA come from the germline V gene. The CDR3 contains 15 residues.

The chain carries TRBV4-3 and TRBJ1-4; TRBD1 aligns across 8 bases. The CDR3 loop spans 14 amino acids. Germline V CDR1 and CDR2: LGHNA, YSLEER. The V segment lost 1 base and the J segment 8 bases; nucleotides outside the gene matches: 3. The CDR3 bases are TGCGCCAGCAGCCAAGTTCGGACAGGGGAAAAACTGTTTTTT. Translated, it gives CASSQVRTGEKLFF.

The chain carries TRBV3-1 (or the pseudogene TRBV3-2) and TRBJ1-2; D is uncertain. The CDR3 extends over 14 amino acids. V gave up 1 base and J gave up 7 bases, with 13 bases separating them. The V gene's germline CDR1 is LGHDT and CDR2 YNNKEL (reference sequence). The CDR3 nucleotides are TGTGCCAGCAGCCAAGGAAAACTTATTTCTGGCTACACCTTC. Translating gives CASSQGKLISGYTF.

V gene TRBV18 combines with J gene TRBJ1-2; TRBD1 might be the D (6 bases). V dropped 3 bases and J dropped 6 bases, with 14 bases sitting between them. Germline assignment: CDR1 KGHSH and CDR2 LQKENI. CDR3 length: 14 residues. The CDR3, as DNA: TGTGCCAGCTCACCCCTGGCACAGGGCGATGGCTACACCTTC. It translates to CASSPLAQGDGYTF.